A selection of T cell receptor beta chains follows, all from one sample in a study of cytomegalovirus exposure and HLA in healthy donors. The method was immunoSEQ multiplex PCR; TCRdb's version includes in-frame clones alone and lacks a portion of them. The sample has some 120,000 clones; approximately 81% are singletons. The sample consisted of PBMCs. These TCRs come from a man aged 25 to 40 in good health and CMV-seropositive. Both conserved end residues are part of each CDR3. The D gene is left open where the match is weak. Clone size is not always given. Where it is, it says once, few, many or a class for expanded clones.

j_call: TRBJ1-2; v_call: TRBV13; clone_size: few; d_call: -; cdr3_aa: CASAFAAGGRDGYTF; cdr3_nt: TGTGCCAGCGCTTTTGCAGCGGGGGGGCGCGATGGCTACACCTTC
j_call: TRBJ2-7; v_call: TRBV6-5; clone_size: -; d_call: -; cdr3_aa: CASSYYGREQYF; cdr3_nt: TGTGCCAGCAGTTACTATGGTCGGGAGCAGTACTTC
j_call: TRBJ2-1; v_call: TRBV2; clone_size: -; d_call: TRBD1; cdr3_aa: CASRGDSNSNEQFF; cdr3_nt: TGTGCCAGCAGGGGGGACAGCAATAGCAATGAGCAGTTCTTC
j_call: TRBJ2-3; v_call: TRBV5-1; clone_size: once; d_call: -; cdr3_aa: CASSLVGRADTQYF; cdr3_nt: TGCGCCAGCAGCTTGGTAGGGCGGGCAGATACGCAGTATTTT
j_call: TRBJ1-6; v_call: TRBV18; clone_size: -; d_call: TRBD1; cdr3_aa: CASSDAGQGYSPLHF; cdr3_nt: TGTGCCAGCTCAGACGCGGGACAGGGATATTCACCCCTCCACTTT
j_call: TRBJ2-2; v_call: TRBV5-3; clone_size: -; d_call: TRBD2; cdr3_aa: CARSSELAGPNTGELFF; cdr3_nt: TGTGCCAGAAGCTCAGAACTAGCGGGGCCGAACACCGGGGAGCTGTTTTTT
j_call: TRBJ2-7; v_call: TRBV10-3; clone_size: -; d_call: -; cdr3_aa: CAISDPGYSYEQYF; cdr3_nt: TGTGCCATCAGTGATCCCGGGTACTCCTACGAGCAGTACTTC
j_call: TRBJ1-1; v_call: TRBV9; clone_size: -; d_call: -; cdr3_aa: CASSLIQGNTEAFF; cdr3_nt: TGTGCCAGCAGCCTAATCCAGGGAAACACTGAAGCTTTCTTT
j_call: TRBJ1-1; v_call: TRBV13; clone_size: -; d_call: TRBD1; cdr3_aa: CASSLGVDRALNTEAFF; cdr3_nt: TGTGCCAGCAGCTTAGGTGTGGACAGGGCTTTGAACACTGAAGCTTTCTTT
j_call: TRBJ2-7; v_call: TRBV9; clone_size: -; d_call: TRBD2; cdr3_aa: CASSVGLAGAYEQYF; cdr3_nt: TGTGCCAGCAGCGTAGGACTAGCGGGAGCCTACGAGCAGTACTTC
j_call: TRBJ2-7; v_call: TRBV28; clone_size: -; d_call: -; cdr3_aa: CASSTPQETSSYEQYF; cdr3_nt: TGTGCCAGCAGTACCCCACAGGAGACCAGCTCCTACGAGCAGTACTTC
j_call: TRBJ2-1; v_call: TRBV14; clone_size: -; d_call: TRBD1; cdr3_aa: CASSQGENRDRYNEQFF; cdr3_nt: TGTGCCAGCAGCCAAGGCGAGAACCGGGACAGATACAATGAGCAGTTCTTC
j_call: TRBJ2-7; v_call: TRBV7-9; clone_size: -; d_call: -; cdr3_aa: CSSSFLSRDHSYEQYF; cdr3_nt: TGTTCCAGCAGCTTCCTTTCGCGGGACCACTCCTACGAGCAGTACTTC
j_call: TRBJ2-1; v_call: TRBV29-1; clone_size: once; d_call: -; cdr3_aa: CSVTNKGLPGFF; cdr3_nt: TGCAGCGTTACGAACAAGGGACTCCCGGGTTTCTTC
j_call: TRBJ2-3; v_call: TRBV13; clone_size: once; d_call: -; cdr3_aa: CASSLSWSWTPSTDTQYF; cdr3_nt: TGTGCCAGCAGCTTAAGTTGGTCCTGGACACCAAGCACAGATACGCAGTATTTT
j_call: TRBJ2-7; v_call: TRBV5-1; clone_size: -; d_call: -; cdr3_aa: CASSFSITPGLSTYEQYF; cdr3_nt: TGCGCCAGCAGCTTTAGCATAACACCGGGACTGAGTACCTACGAGCAGTACTTC
j_call: TRBJ1-2; v_call: TRBV4-3; clone_size: -; d_call: -; cdr3_aa: CASSQGENYGYTF; cdr3_nt: TGCGCCAGCAGCCAAGGGGAGAACTATGGCTACACCTTC
j_call: TRBJ2-1; v_call: TRBV28; clone_size: -; d_call: TRBD2; cdr3_aa: CASSSPRLAGLYEQFF; cdr3_nt: TGTGCCAGCAGTTCGCCCCGACTAGCGGGCCTTTATGAGCAGTTCTTC
j_call: TRBJ2-1; v_call: TRBV13; clone_size: -; d_call: TRBD2; cdr3_aa: CASSLFPSGGGDEQFF; cdr3_nt: TGTGCCAGCAGCTTATTTCCTAGCGGGGGGGGCGATGAGCAGTTCTTC
j_call: TRBJ2-2; v_call: TRBV2; clone_size: -; d_call: TRBD2; cdr3_aa: CASSRGTISNTGELFF; cdr3_nt: TGTGCCAGCAGTAGAGGGACTATTAGTAACACCGGGGAGCTGTTTTTT
j_call: TRBJ2-1; v_call: TRBV4-2; clone_size: once; d_call: -; cdr3_aa: CASSQDPSGQYNEQFF; cdr3_nt: TGTGCCAGCAGCCAAGATCCCAGCGGGCAGTACAATGAGCAGTTCTTC
j_call: TRBJ2-6; v_call: TRBV15; clone_size: -; d_call: TRBD1; cdr3_aa: CATSGLRVGTGETGANVLTF; cdr3_nt: TGTGCCACCAGCGGATTAAGGGTAGGGACAGGGGAGACTGGGGCCAACGTCCTGACTTTC
j_call: TRBJ2-1; v_call: TRBV7-9; clone_size: -; d_call: TRBD1; cdr3_aa: CASSPRTGATYNEQFF; cdr3_nt: TGTGCCAGCAGCCCTAGGACAGGAGCCACCTACAATGAGCAGTTCTTC
j_call: TRBJ2-1; v_call: TRBV7-2; clone_size: few; d_call: TRBD1; cdr3_aa: CASSSPPGQRYNEQFF; cdr3_nt: TGTGCCAGCAGCTCCCCTCCGGGACAGAGATACAATGAGCAGTTCTTC
j_call: TRBJ1-3; v_call: TRBV15; clone_size: -; d_call: -; cdr3_aa: CATSRETRSGNTIYF; cdr3_nt: TGTGCCACCAGCAGAGAAACACGTTCTGGAAACACCATATATTTT
j_call: TRBJ2-7; v_call: TRBV4-2; clone_size: once; d_call: TRBD2; cdr3_aa: CASSQDPSGAYEQYF; cdr3_nt: TGTGCCAGCAGCCAAGACCCTAGCGGAGCCTACGAGCAGTACTTC
j_call: TRBJ2-7; v_call: TRBV11-3; clone_size: -; d_call: TRBD2; cdr3_aa: CASSAGLAGDHEQYF; cdr3_nt: TGTGCCAGCAGCGCGGGACTAGCGGGAGACCACGAGCAGTACTTC
j_call: TRBJ2-1; v_call: TRBV5-1; clone_size: -; d_call: -; cdr3_aa: CASSSTGGDYNEQFF; cdr3_nt: TGCGCCAGCAGCTCCACAGGGGGGGATTACAATGAGCAGTTCTTC
j_call: TRBJ1-3; v_call: TRBV19; clone_size: -; d_call: -; cdr3_aa: CASGVPGNTIYF; cdr3_nt: TGTGCCAGTGGAGTCCCTGGAAACACCATATATTTT
j_call: TRBJ1-2; v_call: TRBV29-1; clone_size: once; d_call: -; cdr3_aa: CSVLSPHLTGYYGYTF; cdr3_nt: TGCAGCGTTTTGTCCCCGCATCTAACAGGGTACTATGGCTACACCTTC
j_call: TRBJ1-2; v_call: TRBV28; clone_size: -; d_call: -; cdr3_aa: CASSLGGVNYGYTF; cdr3_nt: TGTGCCAGCAGTTTAGGAGGGGTTAACTATGGCTACACCTTC
j_call: TRBJ1-2; v_call: TRBV5-4; clone_size: -; d_call: -; cdr3_aa: CASSRPDRNSYGYTF; cdr3_nt: TGTGCCAGCAGCCGACCCGACAGGAATAGCTATGGCTACACCTTC
j_call: TRBJ2-7; v_call: TRBV7-3; clone_size: -; d_call: TRBD1; cdr3_aa: CASSLQPPMTGSNEQYF; cdr3_nt: TGTGCCAGCAGCTTACAACCCCCCATGACAGGGTCCAACGAGCAGTACTTC
j_call: TRBJ2-3; v_call: TRBV9; clone_size: -; d_call: TRBD2; cdr3_aa: CASSVRLRGEDTQYF; cdr3_nt: TGTGCCAGCAGCGTAAGGTTACGGGGGGAAGATACGCAGTATTTT
j_call: TRBJ2-1; v_call: TRBV7-3; clone_size: -; d_call: -; cdr3_aa: CASSLNGNNEQFF; cdr3_nt: TGTGCCAGCAGCTTAAACGGGAACAATGAGCAGTTCTTC
j_call: TRBJ2-1; v_call: TRBV28; clone_size: -; d_call: -; cdr3_aa: CASSYLRGIYNEQFF; cdr3_nt: TGTGCCAGCAGTTATCTCAGAGGAATATACAATGAGCAGTTCTTC
j_call: TRBJ1-3; v_call: TRBV4-3; clone_size: -; d_call: -; cdr3_aa: CASSQDRTASGNTIYF; cdr3_nt: TGCGCCAGCAGCCAAGATCGGACAGCCTCTGGAAACACCATATATTTT
j_call: TRBJ1-2; v_call: TRBV4-1; clone_size: -; d_call: TRBD1; cdr3_aa: CASSFQGDYGYTF; cdr3_nt: TGCGCCAGCAGCTTTCAGGGGGACTATGGCTACACCTTC
j_call: TRBJ2-5; v_call: TRBV5-6; clone_size: once; d_call: TRBD2; cdr3_aa: CASSLFSGVETQYF; cdr3_nt: TGTGCCAGCAGCTTGTTTAGCGGGGTAGAGACCCAGTACTTC
j_call: TRBJ1-4; v_call: TRBV7-9; clone_size: -; d_call: TRBD1; cdr3_aa: CSSSLGQGANHEKLFF; cdr3_nt: TGTTCCAGCAGCTTAGGACAGGGGGCAAATCATGAAAAACTGTTTTTT
j_call: TRBJ2-6; v_call: TRBV5-1; clone_size: -; d_call: TRBD1; cdr3_aa: CASSLEAPQGLHSGANVLTF; cdr3_nt: TGCGCCAGCAGCTTGGAGGCCCCACAGGGGCTACACTCTGGGGCCAACGTCCTGACTTTC
j_call: TRBJ2-7; v_call: TRBV9; clone_size: few; d_call: -; cdr3_aa: CASSVGPSLGIYEQYF; cdr3_nt: TGTGCCAGCAGCGTAGGTCCTTCCCTCGGTATTTACGAGCAGTACTTC
j_call: TRBJ2-1; v_call: TRBV5-4; clone_size: -; d_call: TRBD2; cdr3_aa: CASSRQLAGGDNEQFF; cdr3_nt: TGTGCCAGCAGCCGCCAACTAGCGGGAGGCGACAATGAGCAGTTCTTC
j_call: TRBJ2-7; v_call: TRBV4-2; clone_size: -; d_call: TRBD2; cdr3_aa: CASGGLAGGGPSNEQYF; cdr3_nt: TGTGCCAGCGGGGGACTAGCGGGAGGTGGCCCGTCTAACGAGCAGTACTTC
j_call: TRBJ2-3; v_call: TRBV7-7; clone_size: -; d_call: TRBD2; cdr3_aa: CASSLGAGGTDTQYF; cdr3_nt: TGTGCTAGCAGCTTAGGAGCGGGAGGGACAGATACGCAGTATTTT
j_call: TRBJ2-5; v_call: TRBV6-1; clone_size: -; d_call: TRBD2; cdr3_aa: CASSRLAGDAETQYF; cdr3_nt: TGTGCCAGCAGCCGACTAGCGGGGGATGCGGAGACCCAGTACTTC
j_call: TRBJ2-1; v_call: TRBV30; clone_size: -; d_call: TRBD2; cdr3_aa: CAWTSGPTYNEQFF; cdr3_nt: TGTGCCTGGACTAGCGGGCCAACCTACAATGAGCAGTTCTTC
j_call: TRBJ1-1; v_call: TRBV7-9; clone_size: -; d_call: -; cdr3_aa: CASSLVIQQSTEAFF; cdr3_nt: TGTGCCAGCAGCTTAGTGATTCAACAATCCACTGAAGCTTTCTTT
j_call: TRBJ2-2; v_call: TRBV27; clone_size: few; d_call: TRBD2; cdr3_aa: CASSLGASGTTWGTGELFF; cdr3_nt: TGTGCCAGCAGTTTAGGGGCTAGCGGGACCACTTGGGGGACCGGGGAGCTGTTTTTT
j_call: TRBJ2-5; v_call: TRBV5-6; clone_size: -; d_call: TRBD2; cdr3_aa: CASSLVPRGGQETQYF; cdr3_nt: TGTGCCAGCAGCTTGGTTCCGCGGGGGGGACAAGAGACCCAGTACTTC
j_call: TRBJ1-5; v_call: TRBV19; clone_size: -; d_call: -; cdr3_aa: CASQQEYSNQPQHF; cdr3_nt: TGTGCCAGTCAACAGGAGTATAGCAATCAGCCCCAGCATTTT
j_call: TRBJ2-2; v_call: TRBV15; clone_size: few; d_call: -; cdr3_aa: CATSRAVGGSDTGELFF; cdr3_nt: TGTGCCACCAGCAGAGCTGTCGGGGGTTCGGACACCGGGGAGCTGTTTTTT
j_call: TRBJ2-5; v_call: TRBV7-3; clone_size: few; d_call: TRBD2; cdr3_aa: CASSLTGTSGGGETQYF; cdr3_nt: TGTGCCAGCAGCTTAACGGGGACTAGCGGGGGAGGGGAGACCCAGTACTTC
j_call: TRBJ1-5; v_call: TRBV19; clone_size: -; d_call: TRBD1; cdr3_aa: CASSSRGQGHNQPQHF; cdr3_nt: TGTGCCAGTAGTTCTAGGGGACAGGGACACAATCAGCCCCAGCATTTT
j_call: TRBJ1-1; v_call: TRBV5-1; clone_size: -; d_call: -; cdr3_aa: CASVGAPGVSTEAFF; cdr3_nt: TGCGCCTCAGTTGGCGCCCCGGGGGTCTCCACTGAAGCTTTCTTT